The 11 T cell receptor beta chains given below trace back to one sample, sequenced in a study of technical replicates of blood from several donors. Clones were read by immunoSEQ multiplex PCR, and TCRdb kept only the in-frame ones, dropping some. The table has around 80,000 clones, 98% seen once. Sequencing used T cells isolated from PBMCs. These receptors were collected from a human donor in good health.

The J gene is TRBJ2-7, the V gene TRBV7-2; 11 bases are shared with TRBD1. The CDR3 covers 13 residues. Germline V gives CDR1 SGHTA, CDR2 FQGNSA. V lost 6 bases to trimming and J lost 5 bases; unmatched junction nucleotides: 3. CDR3 in DNA: TGTGCCAGCAGGGGACAGGGGGGCCACGAGCAGTACTTC. Amino acid sequence: CASRGQGGHEQYF.

The V call is TRBV7-9, the J call TRBJ2-3; D call uncertain. Germline-derived CDR1 and CDR2 are SEHNR and FQNEAQ (reference sequence). The CDR3 totals 14 residues. With 4 bases removed from V and 1 base from J, the gap between germline ends came to 9 bases. The CDR3 loop reads CASSSQSGTDTQYF. Written as DNA, the CDR3 is TGTGCCAGCAGCTCCCAATCAGGCACAGATACGCAGTATTTT.

The rearrangement joins TRBV27 to TRBJ1-5; 7 bases agree with TRBD1. The CDR3 runs 15 residues. After removal of 4 bases from V and 5 bases from J, the junction contained 8 bases not matched to a gene. The germline V gene encodes CDR1 MNHEY and CDR2 SMNVEV (reference sequence). CDR3 nucleotide sequence: TGTGCCAGCAGTTCAATACAGGGGTGGGATCAGCCCCAGCATTTT. Its translation is CASSSIQGWDQPQHF.

The chain uses TRBV7-9 and TRBJ1-5, with 7 bases aligning to TRBD1. From germline, CDR1 is SEHNR and CDR2 FQNEAQ (reference sequence). CDR3 length: 14 residues. The ends lost 4 bases at V and 7 bases at J; junction bases unmatched: 7. Here the CDR3 reads CASSSGDRGQPQHF. DNA of the CDR3: TGTGCCAGCAGCTCCGGGGACAGAGGCCAGCCCCAGCATTTT.

The chain combines TRBV6-6 with TRBJ2-7; no firm D call. V gave up 0 bases and J gave up 0 bases, with 12 bases separating them. CDR1 and CDR2 (germline): MNHNY, SVGAGI (reference sequence). The CDR3 is 16 residues long. CDR3 nucleotides: TGTGCCAGCAGTTACTCGCACCGCGTTCTCTCCTACGAGCAGTACTTC. Translating gives CASSYSHRVLSYEQYF.

The genes are TRBV19 and TRBJ1-5; D might be TRBD1 (5 bases). V was shortened by 10 bases and J by 1 base, with 14 bases between the two germline ends. This CDR3 is 14 amino acids long. Germline lookup yields CDR1 LNHDA and CDR2 SQIVND (reference sequence). The CDR3 loop reads CATGDRESNQPQHF. The CDR3, as DNA: TGTGCCACGGGGGATCGGGAGAGCAATCAGCCCCAGCATTTT.

The rearrangement links TRBV15 to TRBJ1-2; 12 positions agree with TRBD1. The CDR3 length is 16 residues. Germline CDR1 is LNHNV and CDR2 is YYDKDF (reference sequence). J gave up 5 bases and V 0 bases, and 4 bases lay outside the gene matches. The DNA for the CDR3 is TGTGCCACCAGCAGAGATAAGGGACAGGGGGCATATGGCTACACCTTC. Its protein is CATSRDKGQGAYGYTF.

J is TRBJ1-2 and V is TRBV28; TRBD1 matches at 7 bases. The CDR3 is 15 residues long. In germline, CDR1 is MDHEN, CDR2 SYDVKM. Losses at the gene ends were 3 bases for V and 2 bases for J; bases not matched to a gene: 6. CDR3 bases: TGTGCCAGCAGTTTGAGGGCGGGACAGAACTATGGCTACACCTTC. The encoded protein is CASSLRAGQNYGYTF.

This chain joins TRBV6-1 and TRBJ2-1, with D possibly TRBD1 on 6 matching bases. Germline V gene data show CDR1 as MNHNS and CDR2 as SASEGT. The CDR3 loop spans 15 amino acids. The V end was cut by 4 bases, the J end by 1 base, with 11 bases between. The CDR3 DNA sequence: TGTGCCAGCAGTGCAACACAGGGATCCTACAATGAGCAGTTCTTC. Protein: CASSATQGSYNEQFF.

The chain is built from TRBV5-1 and TRBJ2-5; unclear D gene. Trimming shortened V by 2 bases and J by 5 bases, and 10 bases separated the two germline ends. In germline, CDR1 is SGHRS, CDR2 YFSETQ. The CDR3 has 13 amino acids. The CDR3 DNA reads TGCGCCAGCAGCTTACCGACTCGCGAGACCCAGTACTTC. Translating it yields CASSLPTRETQYF.

The rearrangement joins TRBV11-1 to TRBJ2-3, with 10 positions matching TRBD2. Germline CDR1 is SGHAT and CDR2 is FQDESV (reference sequence). CDR3 size: 16 residues. With V trimmed by 2 bases and J by 1 base, 3 bases remained unmatched. The CDR3 protein is CASSLRLAGGTDTQYF. CDR3 DNA: TGTGCCAGCAGCTTACGGCTAGCGGGGGGCACAGATACGCAGTATTTT.